The clone carrying this TCR beta chain has at least ten counts. What it binds is not known. This sample stems from a study of metastatic and nonmetastatic thyroid tumors. For the study at large: The comparison covered peripheral blood and tumor or nodule tissue in malignant and benign thyroid patients. General observations from the study: Benign nodules were reported to have significantly lower TCR beta diversity than malignant thyroid tumors, in blood and tumor.

Authors' methods: A classifier of distant metastasis in papillary thyroid cancer was built from CDR3 differences (across clinicopathological groups). TCRdb reanalyzed the PCR reads via MiXCR. For this entry, the V and J calls and clone size follow TCRdb and not the study's own pipeline. The sample includes over 15,000 clones, more than 20% of them seen just once. Before thyroid surgery, none of the patients had received any treatment. Sequencing was carried out using tumor tissue. The origin of this receptor is a female donor with papillary thyroid cancer or a benign thyroid nodule (not recorded which). Some clones in this sample may be carry-over from other donors' samples.

CDR3 amino acids: CASSLYSGRNYNEQFF. The DNA of the CDR3 is TGCGCCAGCAGCTTGTATAGCGGGAGGAACTACAATGAGCAGTTCTTC. This chain joins TRBV5-1 and TRBJ2-1, with 10 nucleotides matching TRBD2. Germline values: CDR1 SGHRS, CDR2 YFSETQ. V was clipped by 1 base and J by 3 bases; unmatched bases: 4. The CDR3 totals 16 residues.